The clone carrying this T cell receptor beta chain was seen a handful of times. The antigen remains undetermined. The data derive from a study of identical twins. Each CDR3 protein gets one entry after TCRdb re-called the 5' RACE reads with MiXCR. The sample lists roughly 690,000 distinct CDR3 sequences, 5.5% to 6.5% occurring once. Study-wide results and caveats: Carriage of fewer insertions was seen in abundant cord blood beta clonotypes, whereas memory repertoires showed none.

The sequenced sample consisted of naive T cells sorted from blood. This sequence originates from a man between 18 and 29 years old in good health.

This chain's CDR3 is CASSYPDRVGGGELFF. The CDR3 coding sequence is TGTGCCAGCAGTTACCCTGACAGGGTCGGGGGCGGGGAGCTGTTTTTT. The chain carries TRBV6-5 and TRBJ2-2; D may be TRBD1 (7 bases). Germline assignment: CDR1 MNHEY and CDR2 SVGAGI. V was trimmed by 2 bases and J by 7 bases, leaving 17 bases between them. The CDR3 is made up of 16 amino acids.